This T cell receptor (beta chain) was found in a study of blood T cells in healthy people across ages (dated by TCRdb to between 2014 and 2016). About the full investigation: In model experiments, template switching captured about one uniquely barcoded TCR beta cDNA molecule for every two T cells. The study measured age-related changes in TCR beta repertoire diversity using deep sequencing normalized with unique cDNA molecular identifiers. Four age groups were formed from the donors: young (average approximately 15 years), middle-aged (around 40), aged (around 68) and long-lived (around 80). To avoid experimental bias, donors of different ages were randomly spread across the sequencing lanes. Two additional independent replicas of 1 million unique cDNA reads from the same blood draw were analyzed for two donors (one aged 18 to 30 and one aged 80 or older). The paper as a whole reports these results and caveats: Because the CMV infection status of the donors was unknown, age-related changes in expanded clonotypes may potentially have been confounded. Estimates of total diversity based on one million sequenced T cells were regarded as lower bounds and as underestimates. Observed TCR beta diversity correlated strongly with the percentage of naive T cells measured by flow cytometry. Compared with the aged group, the long-lived group had more naive CD4+ T cells, fewer expanded clones and increased TCR diversity, suggesting age selection. Because profiling used bulk unsorted PBMCs, naive and antigen-experienced compartments could not be compared conclusively. Observed TCR beta diversity per million T cells fell roughly linearly with age, and a significant reduction was already apparent by age around 44.

Comment on this clonotype: Its binding antigen is unknown. Per-base qualities were not stored, and no clone one base away is much larger.

According to the germline V gene (reference sequence), CDR1 reads LNHNV and CDR2 reads YYDKDF. The CDR3 covers 13 residues, taking in both the cysteine and the phenylalanine. The read is trimmed to its CDR3 DNA, 39 bases read in frame from base 1. Clipping removes 0 bases from V and 16 bases from J, with 7 as the unmatched junction base count. The approximately 39 donors, aged about 6 to 95 years, were systemically healthy Caucasian individuals from Russia. Approximately 9.7 milliliters of peripheral blood were drawn from each donor into EDTA-treated Vacutainer tubes. Ficoll-Paque density-gradient centrifugation was used to isolate PBMCs, with at least 7 million per sample. Trizol reagent was used to extract total RNA from PBMCs, with at least 5.5 micrograms per sample. For every donor, an aliquot of PBMCs went through flow cytometry to measure the percentages of naive CD45RAhigh/CD27high T cells.

Receptors were amplified or captured by 5' RACE. Sequencer: Illumina HiSeq 2500. A second PCR of about 6 to 11 cycles was performed with a sample-barcoded 5' primer and a J-beta primer mix. A template-switch 5' adaptor carrying 12 random nucleotides introduced a unique molecular identifier onto each TCR beta cDNA molecule. At least 2.5 million CDR3-containing paired-end reads were obtained from each sample. The Mint cDNA synthesis kit, primed by a TRBC-specific oligonucleotide, was used to synthesize first-strand cDNA from all RNA. All cDNA was treated with uracil-DNA glycosylase and then went through a first 18-cycle PCR with the universal primers M1SS and BC2_uni_R. The original pipeline was this. Each sample was normalized by randomly selecting 1 million high-quality reads, each carrying a distinct molecular identifier. Reads with shared molecular identifiers were discarded instead of being binned into consensus sequences. MiTCR, with a Q25 quality threshold and the strictest error-elimination algorithm, was used for CDR3 identification, clonotype clustering and error correction. A nonparametric unseen species model with Euler transformation was used to estimate lower-bound total TCR beta diversity. TCRdb passed the public sequencing reads through fastp at Q25 and MiXCR, retaining productive beta sequences. Rows are unified per CDR3 protein, each entry keeping the most common DNA and genes. TCRdb assigned the V and J calls; the authors' analysis was not used. Here the sample has about 830,000 distinct CDR3 sequences; roughly 60% occur a single time. About a quarter of the sample rests with the top ten.

This TCR derives from a man in his thirties or forties in good health. Recombination linked TRBV15 to TRBJ1-4; 8 bases in the middle match TRBD1. The sequencing input was blood. The nucleotide sequence is given as TGTGCCACCAGCAGAGATGTGGGACAGGACCCGTTTTTT. Translated, it reads CATSRDVGQDPFF.